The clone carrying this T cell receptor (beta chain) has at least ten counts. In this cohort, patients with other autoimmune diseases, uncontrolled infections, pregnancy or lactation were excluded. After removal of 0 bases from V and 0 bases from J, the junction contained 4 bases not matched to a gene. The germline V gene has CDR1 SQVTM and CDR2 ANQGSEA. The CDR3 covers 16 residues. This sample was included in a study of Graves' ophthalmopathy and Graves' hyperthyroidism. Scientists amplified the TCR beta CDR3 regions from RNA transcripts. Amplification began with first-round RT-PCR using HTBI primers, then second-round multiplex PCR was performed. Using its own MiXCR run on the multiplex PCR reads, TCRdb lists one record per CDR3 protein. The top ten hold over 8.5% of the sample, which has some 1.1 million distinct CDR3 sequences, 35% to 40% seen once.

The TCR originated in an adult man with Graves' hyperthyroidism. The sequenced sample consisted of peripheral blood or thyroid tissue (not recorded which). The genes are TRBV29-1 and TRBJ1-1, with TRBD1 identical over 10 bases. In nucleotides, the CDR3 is TGCAGCGTTGAAGATCTGGGACAGGGGCTGAACACTGAAGCTTTCTTT. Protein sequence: CSVEDLGQGLNTEAFF.